The entry below describes one TCR beta chain. These data come from a study of blood T cell repertoires in COVID-19. Study in general: Samples taken during acute and convalescent COVID-19 were collected in the United States, Italy and Spain. Sample material is recorded as cDNA or gDNA derived from T cells, B-cell-depleted T cells, or PBMCs.

Trimming shortened V by 5 bases and J by 2 bases, and 7 bases separated the two germline ends. The CDR3 length is 14 residues. The germline gives CDR1 MDHEN, CDR2 SYDVKM. In the authors' methods: From reference gene primer amplification, estimates of nucleated cell counts were derived. Assay: immunoSEQ multiplex PCR; the TCRdb copy retains only in-frame clones and omits some. That table supplies the V and J calls and clone size; D and trimming were determined from the DNA. Of 210,000 or so clones listed, 84% are singletons. This TCR derives from a woman between 65 and 79 years old with active or convalescent COVID-19. The sequencing input was peripheral blood. The chain couples TRBV28 to TRBJ2-6, with D uncertain. CDR3 protein: CASSPRAGANVLTF. The CDR3 DNA is TGTGCCAGCAGTCCCCGCGCTGGGGCCAACGTCCTGACTTTC.